This note documents a single TCR beta chain sequence. This clonotype was detected ten times or more. Its cognate antigen has yet to be identified. No much larger clone is present one base from it, and per-base qualities are unavailable. V and J lose 5 bases and 4 bases, and a span of 11 bases separates them. The CDR3 measures 13 amino acids from cysteine to phenylalanine. Here the CDR3 DNA is all that survives: 39 bases in frame from base 1. In the germline V gene, CDR1 corresponds to SGHRS and CDR2 to YFSETQ. Libraries were made using PCR. Reads for this sample came from an Illumina HiSeq 2500. To normalize quantification of the TCRbeta repertoire, the TCR libraries were built with molecular barcoding that relied on unique molecular identifiers. In TCRdb, the public reads were trimmed at Q25 with fastp and aligned with MiXCR, with productive beta chains retained. Each entry is one CDR3 protein sequence, shown with its most common DNA and genes. The sample has under 70,000 distinct CDR3 sequences on record, approximately 10% of them singletons. The top ten clones comprise around 13% of the sample.

This record comes from a study of T-cell reconstitution after alpha-beta-depleted transplantation in children (dated by TCRdb to 2016 to 2017). A note on the overall study: The study quantitatively tracked T-cell immune reconstitution after TCRalphabeta/CD19-depleted allogeneic hematopoietic cell transplantation in children using TCR repertoire profiling. The paper as a whole reports these results and caveats: The high TCRbeta diversity at day 60 in some patients was ascribed to recipient T cells and intrathymic progenitors that had survived conditioning. Apparently early alphabetaT-cell count recovery about two months after transplant reportedly relied on only several hundred rapidly expanded clones derived from non-depleted graft cells. The frequencies of hyperexpanded clones fell over the following months, and after one year, T-cell counts and TCRbeta diversity were mostly attributed to newly produced T cells.

What this sample's treatment or condition label stands for: allogeneic hematopoietic cell transplantation with graft depleted of TCRalphabeta T cells and CD19 B cells. The transplant recipients were children given TCRalphabeta/CD19-depleted allogeneic hematopoietic cell grafts. The chain employs TRBV5-1 and TRBJ2-3; TRBD2 could be the D gene, as 6 bases match. This clonotype originated in a boy between 10 and 17 years old with acute myeloid leukemia, due to receive a stem cell transplant. The source material was PBMCs, sampled before TCRalphabeta/CD19-depleted stem cell transplant. The sequenced DNA is TGCGCCAGCAGGTGGTCGGGGGCAGATACGCAGTATTTT. This is translated as CASRWSGADTQYF.